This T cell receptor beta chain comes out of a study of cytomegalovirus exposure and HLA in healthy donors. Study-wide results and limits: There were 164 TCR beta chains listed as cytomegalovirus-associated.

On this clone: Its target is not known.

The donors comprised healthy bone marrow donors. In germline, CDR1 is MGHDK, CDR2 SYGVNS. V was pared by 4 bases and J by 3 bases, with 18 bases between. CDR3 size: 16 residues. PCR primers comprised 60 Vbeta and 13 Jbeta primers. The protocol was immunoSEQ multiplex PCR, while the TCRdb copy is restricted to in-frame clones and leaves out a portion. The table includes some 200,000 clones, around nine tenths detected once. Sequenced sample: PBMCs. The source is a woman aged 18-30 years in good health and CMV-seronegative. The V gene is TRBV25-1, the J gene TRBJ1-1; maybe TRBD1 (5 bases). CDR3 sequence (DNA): TGTGCCAGCAGTGGAGGACATCTCATAATCCACACTGAAGCTTTCTTT. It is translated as CASSGGHLIIHTEAFF.